The 28 T cell receptor beta chains given below trace back to one sample, sequenced in a study of regulatory T cells in long-lasting Graves disease. Arm-PCR of CDR3 regions with iRepertoire HTBI primers generated TCR beta libraries. TCRdb processed the multiplex PCR reads anew with MiXCR; each CDR3 protein has one entry. The sample gives 450,000 to 600,000 distinct CDR3 sequences, under 20% of which show up once; 12% is in the top ten. Indicated time point: newly diagnosed GD, antithyroid drugs for less than 3 months. PBMC-extracted RNA yielded the TCR library. This sample was also put to use in a study of T cells in Graves' hyperthyroidism and ophthalmopathy.

The material sequenced was peripheral blood mononuclear cells (PBMCs), taken at new diagnosis, from a patient treated with antithyroid drugs. These receptors were taken from a man aged 35 to 55 with Graves disease.

This clonotype was seen at least ten times. The chain combines TRBV12-5 with TRBJ2-1, with unresolved D. CDR3 length equals 11 residues. Per the germline V gene, CDR1 is LGHNT and CDR2 is FRNRAP. Trimming cost V 6 bases and J 10 bases, with 10 bases left between them. CDR3 in amino acids: CASGRNGEQFF. The CDR3 nucleotides read TGTGCTAGTGGCCGGAACGGAGAGCAGTTCTTC.

This clonotype showed up just a few times. This chain connects TRBV29-1 to TRBJ2-1; D is ambiguous. The CDR3 runs to 12 residues. The V end lost 6 bases, the J end lost 4 bases, and 10 bases lay between the germline ends. CDR1 SQVTM and CDR2 ANQGSEA come from the germline V gene. This CDR3 reads CSVDRKYNEQFF. The CDR3, as DNA: TGCAGCGTCGACCGCAAATACAATGAGCAGTTCTTC.

As regards this clonotype: The junction departs from germline at one end; a sequencing error may be responsible. The genes are TRBV24-1 and TRBJ2-2, with D tentatively TRBD1 (6 bases). Germline V gene data show CDR1 as KGHDR and CDR2 as SFDVKD. CDR3 length equals 13 residues. The CDR3 sequence is CSTSGRGTGELFF. CDR3 DNA: TGTTCCACCAGTGGTAGGGGGACCGGGGAGCTGTTTTTT.

This clonotype was found many times. This rearrangement joins TRBV28 to TRBJ2-3, with 12 bases identical to TRBD2. Germline-derived CDR1 and CDR2 are MDHEN and SYDVKM. This CDR3 contains 17 residues. With V trimmed by 4 bases and J by 8 bases, 13 bases remained unmatched. As DNA, the CDR3 is TGTGCCAGCAGTTCCCCCCTAGCGGGAGGGCCTGATGTTACGCAGTATTTT. Protein product: CASSSPLAGGPDVTQYF.

As concerns this clonotype: Its ends do not fully match the called genes, so a read error is possible. The CDR3 DNA reads TGTGTCAGCAGCCACGGCGGGACCCCGGGCTATGAGCAGTCCTTC. Translation: CVSSHGGTPGYEQSF. The chain links TRBV7-9 to TRBJ2-1; tentative D call: TRBD2 (6 bases). CDR3 length: 15 residues. CDR1 and CDR2 from the germline V gene are SEHNR and FQNEAQ (reference sequence).

The chain couples TRBV6-2 or TRBV6-3 to TRBJ1-5, with a weak D call TRBD1 (5 bases). Trimming pared 5 bases from V and 6 bases from J, leaving 11 bases between. Germline loops: CDR1 MNHEY, CDR2 SVGEGT. The CDR3 covers 13 residues. CDR3 loop: CASSEGVFQPQHF. CDR3 nucleotides: TGTGCCAGCAGTGAAGGGGTTTTTCAGCCCCAGCATTTT.

There are many counts of this clonotype. The J gene is TRBJ2-1, the V gene TRBV2; tentative D call: TRBD1 (6 bases). The J call may not be correct, given that the DNA end is closer to TRBJ2-5. The CDR3 consists of 16 residues. Germline V CDR1 and CDR2: SNHLY, FYNNEI. CDR3 DNA: TGTGCCAGCAGTGGGGGATCTAAACAGGGTACGGAGACCCAGTACTTC. It specifies CASSGGSKQGTETQYF.

This clonotype was detected a few times. The rearrangement links TRBV29-1 to TRBJ1-5, with TRBD1 matching over 7 bases. Germline trimming cut 6 bases from V and 6 bases from J; bases unmatched to any gene: 11. Looked up from germline, CDR1 is SQVTM and CDR2 is ANQGSEA. The CDR3 covers 14 residues. CDR3 bases: TGCAGCGTCTTAGTCCAGGGGGAGGGTCAGCCCCAGCATTTT. Translating it yields CSVLVQGEGQPQHF.

This clonotype occurred many times. The rearrangement joins TRBV11-2 to TRBJ1-6; TRBD1 is a possible D gene (5 bases). V gave up 3 bases and J gave up 10 bases, with 13 bases separating them. There are 14 residues in the CDR3. Germline CDR1 reads SGHAT; CDR2 reads FQNNGV. The CDR3 protein is CASSLDIVGSPLHF. CDR3 DNA sequence: TGTGCCAGCAGCTTGGACATCGTGGGCTCACCCCTCCACTTT.

There are a few counts of this clonotype. One end of the junction is discordant with germline, which a read error may explain. This chain connects TRBV20-1 to TRBJ1-2, with 9 bases fitting TRBD1. From germline, CDR1 is DFQATT and CDR2 SNEGSKA (reference sequence). The CDR3 length is 15 residues. The CDR3 loop is CSARDLDRGIGGYTF. The CDR3 coding sequence is TGCAGTGCTAGAGACCTGGACAGGGGAATTGGTGGCTACACTTTC.

This clonotype has just a few counts. The gene calls are TRBV5-4 and TRBJ2-5; the D gene is possibly TRBD2 (5 bases). Germline CDR1 reads SGHNT; CDR2 reads YYREEE (reference sequence). The V gene lost 4 bases and the J gene lost 0 bases, with 10 bases spanning the gap. The CDR3 is 14 amino acids. In nucleotides, the CDR3 is TGTGCCAGCAGCGGGAGCGCTAACCAAGAGACCCAGTACTTC. This encodes CASSGSANQETQYF.

This chain joins TRBV6-1 and TRBJ2-7, with 7 positions matching TRBD1. V shed 7 bases, J shed 6 bases, and the junction held 12 bases outside the gene matches. Germline CDR1 MNHNS, CDR2 SASEGT. The CDR3 sequence is 14 residues long. In nucleotides, the CDR3 is TGTGCCAGCATGGCATTACAGGGGCAGGGCGAGCAGTACTTC. This gives the protein CASMALQGQGEQYF.

There are a few counts of this clonotype. The rearrangement uses TRBV28 and TRBJ1-1; maybe TRBD1 (5 bases). Germline V gene sequence: CDR1 MDHEN, CDR2 SYDVKM. The CDR3 is 13 amino acids. V dropped 4 bases and J dropped 4 bases, with 10 bases sitting between them. CDR3 sequence reads: CASSWPGTTEAFF. For the CDR3, the DNA is TGTGCCAGCAGTTGGCCGGGGACCACTGAAGCTTTCTTT.

This clonotype was observed at least ten times. The chain joins TRBV2 to TRBJ2-3; 10 bases align to TRBD2. Germline V gene data show CDR1 as SNHLY and CDR2 as FYNNEI. The CDR3 totals 15 residues. Trimming took 3 bases from V and 4 from J; bases not matched to a gene: 4. In DNA, the CDR3 is TGTGCCAGCAGTGAGGAGCGGGAGGGGTCAGATACGCAGTATTTT. It is translated as CASSEEREGSDTQYF.

This clonotype was detected ten times or more. CDR3 amino acids: CASSLVVNGELFF. The DNA of the CDR3 is TGTGCCAGCAGCTTAGTGGTAAACGGGGAGCTGTTTTTT. This chain connects TRBV7-6 to TRBJ2-2, with D unclear. Germline V CDR1 and CDR2: SGHVS, FNYEAQ. The germline V and J ends were trimmed by 1 base and 7 bases, with 7 bases remaining between them. CDR3 size: 13 residues.

Points on this clonotype: It may be a read error: a sequence one base away is much more abundant. The genes are TRBV6-5 and TRBJ2-2; the match to TRBD2 covers 8 bases. This CDR3 has 18 residues. Germline assignment: CDR1 MNHEY and CDR2 SVGAGI. Here the CDR3 reads CVSSYGLREGRNTGELFF. As DNA, the CDR3 is TGTGTCAGCAGTTACGGGCTCCGGGAGGGAAGGAACACCGGGGAGCTGTTTTTT.

The chain couples TRBV2 to TRBJ1-2; 7 nucleotides match TRBD1. Germline-derived CDR1 and CDR2 are SNHLY and FYNNEI. The CDR3 runs 13 residues. V shed 3 bases, J shed 3 bases, and the junction held 1 base outside the gene matches. In DNA form, the CDR3 reads TGTGCCAGCAGTGACAGGGGGGACTATGGCTACACCTTC. This gives the protein CASSDRGDYGYTF.

This clonotype turned up a few times. This chain links TRBV9 with TRBJ2-2; D is possibly TRBD1 or TRBD2 (5 bases each). Germline V gives CDR1 SGDLS, CDR2 YYNGEE. Trimming cost V 4 bases and J 3 bases, with 22 bases left between them. The CDR3 covers 18 residues. Here the CDR3 DNA reads TGTGCCAGCAGCACAATTACGGGACGTGAGAGATACACCGGGGAGCTGTTTTTT. Translation: CASSTITGRERYTGELFF.

The gene calls are TRBV30 and TRBJ1-1, with no clear D. Deletions cut 4 bases from V and 3 bases from J, with 6 bases between. Germline CDR1 and CDR2: GTSNPN and SVGIG (reference sequence). The CDR3 consists of 11 residues. The CDR3 DNA sequence: TGTGCCTGGAAGGAATACACTGAAGCTTTCTTT. Protein: CAWKEYTEAFF.

This clonotype was observed a handful of times. This chain uses TRBV7-9 with TRBJ2-1, with 7 positions matching TRBD2. This CDR3 contains 15 residues. V was clipped by 0 bases and J by 5 bases; unmatched bases: 4. Germline-derived CDR1 and CDR2 are SEHNR and FQNEAQ (reference sequence). The DNA of the CDR3 is TGTGCCAGCAGCTTAGCGGCTAGCGGCGACAATGAGCAGTTCTTC. Translated, it gives CASSLAASGDNEQFF.

This clonotype was counted ten times or more. The gene calls are TRBV27 and TRBJ1-1; D gene uncertain. The CDR3 length is 15 residues. Germline-derived CDR1 and CDR2 are MNHEY and SMNVEV (reference sequence). The V end was cut by 0 bases, the J end by 2 bases, with 10 bases between. The CDR3: CASSLSTKFNTEAFF. The CDR3, as DNA: TGTGCCAGCAGTTTATCGACTAAATTTAACACTGAAGCTTTCTTT.

This clonotype was counted ten times or more. The chain is built from TRBV28 and TRBJ2-3; D remains ambiguous. The length of the CDR3 is 14 residues. The germline V and J ends were trimmed by 3 bases and 4 bases, with 11 bases remaining between them. Germline CDR1 and CDR2: MDHEN and SYDVKM. CDR3 residues: CASSLILGPDTQYF. The DNA of the CDR3 is TGTGCCAGCAGTTTGATTCTTGGGCCAGATACGCAGTATTTT. Together with reference TRBV28 and TRBJ2-3, the CDR3 gives the full variable domain: DVKVTQSSRYLVKRTGEKVFLECVQDMDHENMFWYRQDPGLGLRLIYFSYDVKMKEKGDIPEGYSVSREKKERFSLILESASTNQTSMYLCASSLILGPDTQYFGPGTRLTVL.

This clonotype has a count of ten or more. The chain uses TRBV28 and TRBJ2-1; weak D call: TRBD2 (5 bases). V was pared by 7 bases and J by 0 bases, with 13 bases between. CDR1 and CDR2 (germline): MDHEN, SYDVKM. The CDR3 loop spans 15 amino acids. The CDR3 is CASTSGGSSYNEQFF. Written as DNA, the CDR3 is TGTGCCAGCACGAGCGGAGGAAGCTCCTACAATGAGCAGTTCTTC.

This clonotype has at least ten counts. This chain uses TRBV15 with TRBJ1-4; 8 positions match TRBD1. The germline V gene has CDR1 LNHNV and CDR2 YYDKDF (reference sequence). CDR3 size: 16 residues. V lost 3 bases to trimming and J lost 7 bases; unmatched junction nucleotides: 10. The CDR3 is CATSSNVDRALEKLFF. CDR3 DNA sequence: TGTGCCACCAGCAGCAACGTGGACAGGGCGCTTGAAAAACTGTTTTTT.

V usage is TRBV12-3 or TRBV12-4 and J usage is TRBJ2-7; a possible D gene is TRBD2 (6 bases). With 5 bases removed from V and 6 bases from J, the gap between germline ends came to 14 bases. This CDR3 is 13 amino acids long. This CDR3 is CASSVGGAGEQYF. CDR3 bases: TGTGCCAGCAGTGTGGGCGGGGCGGGCGAGCAGTACTTC.

This clonotype was seen more than once but under ten times. This rearrangement joins TRBV7-6 to TRBJ2-3, with D maybe TRBD2 (6 bases). CDR1 and CDR2 (germline): SGHVS, FNYEAQ. The ends were cut back, 0 bases at V and 4 bases at J, with 14 bases in the middle. The CDR3 extends over 16 amino acids. This CDR3 reads CASSLADTSRADTQYF. CDR3 coding DNA: TGTGCCAGCAGCTTAGCTGATACTAGCAGGGCAGATACGCAGTATTTT.

This clonotype was observed many times. V is TRBV2 and J is TRBJ2-5; D not certain. The CDR3 contains 15 residues. CDR1 is SNHLY and CDR2 is FYNNEI in the germline V gene. Trimming took off 3 bases at V and 5 bases at J, with 16 bases between the two ends. CDR3 bases: TGTGCCAGCAGTGATGGGCGATCAATGAGGGAGACCCAGTACTTC. It specifies CASSDGRSMRETQYF.

There are a few counts of this clonotype. The chain combines TRBV5-4 with TRBJ2-3; 8 bases line up with TRBD1. This CDR3 is 15 amino acids long. Looked up from germline, CDR1 is SGHNT and CDR2 is YYREEE (reference sequence). J gave up 2 bases and V 5 bases, and 7 bases lay outside the gene matches. The DNA of the CDR3 is TGTGCCAGCAGGCCGGGACAGGTCATCACAGATACGCAGTATTTT. This sequence encodes CASRPGQVITDTQYF.